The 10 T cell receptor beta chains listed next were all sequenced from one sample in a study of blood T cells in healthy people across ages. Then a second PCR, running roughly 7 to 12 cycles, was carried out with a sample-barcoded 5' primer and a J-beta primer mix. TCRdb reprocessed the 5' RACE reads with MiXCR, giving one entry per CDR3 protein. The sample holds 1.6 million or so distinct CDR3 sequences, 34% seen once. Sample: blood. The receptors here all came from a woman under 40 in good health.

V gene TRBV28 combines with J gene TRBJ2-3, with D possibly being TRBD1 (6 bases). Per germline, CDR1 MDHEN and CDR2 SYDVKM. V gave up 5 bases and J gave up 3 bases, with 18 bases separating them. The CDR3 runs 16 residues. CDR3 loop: CASSSTQDSPTDTQYF. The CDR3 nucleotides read TGTGCCAGCAGTAGCACACAGGACAGCCCAACAGATACGCAGTATTTT. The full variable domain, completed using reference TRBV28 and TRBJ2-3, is DVKVTQSSRYLVKRTGEKVFLECVQDMDHENMFWYRQDPGLGLRLIYFSYDVKMKEKGDIPEGYSVSREKKERFSLILESASTNQTSMYLCASSSTQDSPTDTQYFGPGTRLTVL.

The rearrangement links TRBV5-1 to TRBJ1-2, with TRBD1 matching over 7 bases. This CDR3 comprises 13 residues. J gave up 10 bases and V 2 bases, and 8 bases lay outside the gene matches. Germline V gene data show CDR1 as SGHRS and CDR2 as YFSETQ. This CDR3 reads CASSFTPGQHYTF. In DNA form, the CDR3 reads TGCGCCAGCAGCTTCACACCGGGACAGCACTACACCTTC.

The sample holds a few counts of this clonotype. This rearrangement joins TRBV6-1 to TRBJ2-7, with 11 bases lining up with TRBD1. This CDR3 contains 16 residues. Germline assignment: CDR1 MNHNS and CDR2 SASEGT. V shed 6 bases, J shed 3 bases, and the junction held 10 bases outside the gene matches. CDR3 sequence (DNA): TGTGCCAGCAGACCTAGGACAGGGGGCGTTATCTACGAGCAGTACTTC. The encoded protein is CASRPRTGGVIYEQYF.

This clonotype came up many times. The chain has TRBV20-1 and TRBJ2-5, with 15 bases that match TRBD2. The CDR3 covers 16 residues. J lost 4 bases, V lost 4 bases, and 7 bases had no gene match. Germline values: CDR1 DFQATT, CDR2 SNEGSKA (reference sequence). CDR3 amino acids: CSAKGLAGGPSETQYF. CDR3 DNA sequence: TGCAGTGCTAAAGGACTAGCGGGGGGGCCCTCAGAGACCCAGTACTTC.

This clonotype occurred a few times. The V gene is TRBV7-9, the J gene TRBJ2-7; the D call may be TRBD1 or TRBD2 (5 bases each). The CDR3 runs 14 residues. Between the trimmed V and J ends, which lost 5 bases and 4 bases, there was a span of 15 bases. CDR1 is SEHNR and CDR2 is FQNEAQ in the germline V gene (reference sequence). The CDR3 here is CASSRGPGWYEQYF. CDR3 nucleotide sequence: TGTGCCAGCAGCCGGGGCCCTGGATGGTACGAGCAGTACTTC.

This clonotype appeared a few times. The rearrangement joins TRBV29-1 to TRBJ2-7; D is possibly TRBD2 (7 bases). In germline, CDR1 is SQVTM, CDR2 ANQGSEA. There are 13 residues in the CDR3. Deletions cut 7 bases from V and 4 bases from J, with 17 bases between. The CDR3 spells CSAGIAGAYEQYF. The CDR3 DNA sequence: TGCAGCGCCGGGATCGCGGGGGCTTACGAGCAGTACTTC.

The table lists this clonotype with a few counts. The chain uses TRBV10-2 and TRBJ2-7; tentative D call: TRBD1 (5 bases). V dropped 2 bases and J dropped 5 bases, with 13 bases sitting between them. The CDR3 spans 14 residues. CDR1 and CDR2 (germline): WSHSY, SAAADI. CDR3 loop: CASSEEQGAHEQYF. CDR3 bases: TGCGCCAGCAGTGAGGAGCAGGGTGCCCACGAGCAGTACTTC.

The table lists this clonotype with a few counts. For the CDR3, the DNA is TGTGCCAGCAGCCTAACCTGGAAGAGGGACACTGAAGCTTTCTTT. This encodes CASSLTWKRDTEAFF. The J gene is TRBJ1-1, the V gene TRBV3-1; D call uncertain. Trimming took 4 bases from V and 3 from J, leaving 15 bases between them. Germline V CDR1 and CDR2: LGHDT, YNNKEL (reference sequence). The CDR3 consists of 15 residues.

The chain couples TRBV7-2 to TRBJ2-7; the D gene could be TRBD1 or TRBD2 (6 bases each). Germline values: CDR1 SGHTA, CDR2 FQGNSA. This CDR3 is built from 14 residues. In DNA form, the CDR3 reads TGTTCGTTACGGGGGCTCTCCTCGGGCTACGAGCAGTACTTC. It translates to CSLRGLSSGYEQYF.

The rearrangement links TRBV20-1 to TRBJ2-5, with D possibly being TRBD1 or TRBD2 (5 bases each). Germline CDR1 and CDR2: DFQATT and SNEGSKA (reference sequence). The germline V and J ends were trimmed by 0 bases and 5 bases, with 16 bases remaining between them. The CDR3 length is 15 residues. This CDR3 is CSARDGARAPETQYF. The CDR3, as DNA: TGCAGTGCTAGAGACGGGGCCCGGGCCCCGGAGACCCAGTACTTC.